This T cell receptor (beta chain) was identified in a study of T-cell reconstitution after alpha-beta-depleted transplantation in children. Between the trimmed V and J ends, which lost 0 bases and 0 bases, there was a span of 9 bases. Per the germline V gene, CDR1 is LGHDT and CDR2 is YNNKEL (reference sequence). CDR3 size: 15 residues. Construction of the TCRbeta library involved unique molecular identifiers. TCRdb reanalysed the PCR reads using MiXCR and keeps one entry per CDR3 protein. The top ten hold around a tenth of the sample, which has 250,000 to 350,000 distinct CDR3 sequences, approximately 9.8% seen once. The table lists this clonotype with many counts.

The chain links TRBV3-1 to TRBJ2-7, with D perhaps TRBD1 (6 bases). Sequenced material: PBMCs from the stem cell graft donor, taken from the stem cell graft. This sequence originates from a human donor who donated a stem cell graft to a child with SCID. This CDR3 reads CASSQDRDTSYEQYF. The CDR3 nucleotides are TGTGCCAGCAGCCAAGATCGGGACACCTCCTACGAGCAGTACTTC.